This is a list of T cell receptor beta chains from one sample in a study of OX40 agonist ivuxolimab in advanced cancers. TCRdb keeps only in-frame clones here, not all; method: immunoSEQ multiplex PCR. Here the sample spans roughly 110,000 clones, more than 85% being singletons. This sample comprised CD4+ or CD8+ T cells sorted from blood, obtained in a trial of the OX40 agonist ivuxolimab. The receptors were sampled from an adult with an advanced solid tumor such as melanoma, head and neck, liver or kidney cancer. Each CDR3 is given with its conserved first and last residue. The D gene is left open where the match is weak. Size is stated for part of the rows, as once, few or many counts, or as a class when the clone is expanded.

J gene,V gene,D gene,CDR3 length,clone size,CDR3 protein,CDR3 DNA
TRBJ2-5,TRBV4-2,-,14,once,CASSQAPDQETQYF,TGTGCCAGCAGCCAAGCCCCCGACCAAGAGACCCAGTACTTC
TRBJ2-3,TRBV7-3,TRBD1,15,few,CASSLSGQGTDTQYF,TGTGCCAGCAGCTTATCAGGACAGGGGACAGATACGCAGTATTTT
TRBJ1-1,TRBV28,TRBD1,14,-,CASTETGGDTEAFF,TGTGCCAGCACAGAGACAGGGGGAGACACTGAAGCTTTCTTT
TRBJ1-2,TRBV6-5,-,15,-,CASSYSAGTWYGYTF,TGTGCCAGCAGTTACTCGGCGGGGACGTGGTATGGCTACACCTTC
TRBJ2-7,TRBV19,TRBD1,12,-,CASSDRGYEQYF,TGTGCCAGTAGTGACAGGGGGTACGAGCAGTACTTC
TRBJ2-7,TRBV7-9,-,12,-,CASSLKGYEQYF,TGTGCCAGCAGCTTAAAGGGGTACGAGCAGTACTTC
TRBJ1-1,TRBV7-6,-,12,-,CASSYSGAEAFF,TGTGCCAGCAGCTATTCAGGCGCTGAAGCTTTCTTT
TRBJ2-7,TRBV4-3,-,13,-,CASSQGPGDEQYF,TGCGCCAGCAGCCAGGGGCCCGGGGATGAGCAGTACTTC
TRBJ1-3,TRBV10-3,TRBD1,16,-,CAISEGQGASGNTIYF,TGTGCCATCAGTGAGGGACAGGGGGCTTCTGGAAACACCATATATTTT
TRBJ2-5,TRBV9,-,15,-,CASSVETGTQETQYF,TGTGCCAGCAGCGTAGAAACAGGGACCCAAGAGACCCAGTACTTC
TRBJ2-7,TRBV5-1,-,13,-,CASSPGLADEQYF,TGCGCCAGCAGCCCGGGATTAGCGGACGAGCAGTACTTC
TRBJ2-5,TRBV7-9,-,16,-,CASSPLGLRPQETQYF,TGTGCCAGCAGCCCCCTAGGACTGAGGCCCCAAGAGACCCAGTACTTC
TRBJ2-2,TRBV28,-,16,once,CASTFSRRFGTGELFF,TGTGCCAGCACCTTCAGTAGGAGGTTTGGGACCGGGGAGCTGTTTTTT